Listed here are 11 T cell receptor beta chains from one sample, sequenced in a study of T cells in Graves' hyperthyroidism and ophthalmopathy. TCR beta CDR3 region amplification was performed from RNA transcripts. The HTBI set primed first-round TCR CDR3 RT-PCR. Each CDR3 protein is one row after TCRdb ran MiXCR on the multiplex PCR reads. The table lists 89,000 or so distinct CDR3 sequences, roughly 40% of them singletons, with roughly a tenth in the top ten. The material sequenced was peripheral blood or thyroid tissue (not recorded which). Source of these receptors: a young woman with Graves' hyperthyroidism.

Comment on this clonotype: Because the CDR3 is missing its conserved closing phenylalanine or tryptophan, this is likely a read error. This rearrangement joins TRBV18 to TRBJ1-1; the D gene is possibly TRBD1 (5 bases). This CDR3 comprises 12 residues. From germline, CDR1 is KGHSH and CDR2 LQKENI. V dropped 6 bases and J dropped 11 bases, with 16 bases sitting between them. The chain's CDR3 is CASSPQGGAAFS. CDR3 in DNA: TGTGCCAGCTCCCCCCAGGGAGGCGCGGCTTTCTCC.

CDR3 in amino acids: CASSLALLTSGVSYEQYF. DNA for the CDR3: TGTGCCAGCAGTTTAGCCCTCTTGACTAGCGGGGTCTCCTACGAGCAGTACTTC. The chain combines TRBV28 with TRBJ2-7; 11 positions agree with TRBD2. The CDR3 contains 18 residues. V lost 2 bases to trimming and J lost 0 bases; unmatched junction nucleotides: 9. Germline loops: CDR1 MDHEN, CDR2 SYDVKM. The complete variable domain, with remaining parts taken from reference TRBV28 and TRBJ2-7, reads DVKVTQSSRYLVKRTGEKVFLECVQDMDHENMFWYRQDPGLGLRLIYFSYDVKMKEKGDIPEGYSVSREKKERFSLILESASTNQTSMYLCASSLALLTSGVSYEQYFGPGTRLTVT.

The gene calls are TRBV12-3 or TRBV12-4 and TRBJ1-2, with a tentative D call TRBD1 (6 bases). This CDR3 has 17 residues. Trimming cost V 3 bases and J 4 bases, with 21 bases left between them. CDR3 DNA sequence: TGTGCCAGCAGTTTCCTACTCGGCAGGGGCCGTACCTATGGCTACACCTTC. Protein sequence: CASSFLLGRGRTYGYTF.

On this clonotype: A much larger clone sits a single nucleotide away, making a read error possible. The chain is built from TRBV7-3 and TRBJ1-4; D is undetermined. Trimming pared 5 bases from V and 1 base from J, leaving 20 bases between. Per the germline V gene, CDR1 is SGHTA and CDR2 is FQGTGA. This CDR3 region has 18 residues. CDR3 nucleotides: TGTGCCAGCAGCGACCCACACGGGCGAGGAGTAACTAATGAAAAACTGTTTTTT. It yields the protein CASSDPHGRGVTNEKLFF. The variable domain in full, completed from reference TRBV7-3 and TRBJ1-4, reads GAGVSQTPSNKVTEKGKYVELRCDPISGHTALYWYRQSLGQGPEFLIYFQGTGAADDSGLPNDRFFAVRPEGSVSTLKIQRTERGDSAVYLCASSDPHGRGVTNEKLFFGSGTQLSVL.

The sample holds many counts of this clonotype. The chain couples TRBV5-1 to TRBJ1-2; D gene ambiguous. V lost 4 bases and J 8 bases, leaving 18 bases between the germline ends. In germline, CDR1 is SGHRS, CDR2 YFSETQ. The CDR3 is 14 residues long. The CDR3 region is CASSLEPGTSGYTF. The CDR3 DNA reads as TGCGCCAGCAGCCTGGAACCCGGCACCTCCGGCTACACCTTC.

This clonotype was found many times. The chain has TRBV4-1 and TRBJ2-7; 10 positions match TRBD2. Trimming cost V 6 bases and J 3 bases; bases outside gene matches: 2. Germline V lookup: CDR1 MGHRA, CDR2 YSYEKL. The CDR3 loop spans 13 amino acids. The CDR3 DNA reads TGCGCCAGCAGATCTAGCGGGGGCTACGAGCAGTACTTC. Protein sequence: CASRSSGGYEQYF.

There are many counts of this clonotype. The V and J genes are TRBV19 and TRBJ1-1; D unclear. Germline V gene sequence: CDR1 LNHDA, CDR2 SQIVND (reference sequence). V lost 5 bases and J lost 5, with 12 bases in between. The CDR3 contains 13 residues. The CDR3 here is CASSWQPSTEAFF. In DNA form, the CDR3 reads TGTGCCAGTAGTTGGCAGCCGAGTACTGAAGCTTTCTTT.

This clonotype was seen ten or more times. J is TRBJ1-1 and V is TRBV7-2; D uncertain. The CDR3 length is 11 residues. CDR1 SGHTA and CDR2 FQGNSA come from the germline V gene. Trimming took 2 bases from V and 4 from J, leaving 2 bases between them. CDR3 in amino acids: CASSLLTEAFF. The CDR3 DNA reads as TGTGCCAGCAGCTTACTCACTGAAGCTTTCTTT.

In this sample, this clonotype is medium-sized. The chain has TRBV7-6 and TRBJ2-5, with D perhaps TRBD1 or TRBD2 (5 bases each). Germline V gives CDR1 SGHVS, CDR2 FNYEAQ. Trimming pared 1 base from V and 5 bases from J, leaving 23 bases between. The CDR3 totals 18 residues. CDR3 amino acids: CASSLGRVSPGEGETQYF. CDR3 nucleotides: TGTGCCAGCAGCTTAGGTCGAGTGTCCCCCGGAGAGGGGGAGACCCAGTACTTC. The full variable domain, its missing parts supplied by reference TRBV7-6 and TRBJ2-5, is GAGVSQSPRYKVTKRGQDVALRCDPISGHVSLYWYRQALGQGPEFLTYFNYEAQQDKSGLPNDRFSAERPEGSISTLTIQRTEQRDSAMYRCASSLGRVSPGEGETQYFGPGTRLLVL.

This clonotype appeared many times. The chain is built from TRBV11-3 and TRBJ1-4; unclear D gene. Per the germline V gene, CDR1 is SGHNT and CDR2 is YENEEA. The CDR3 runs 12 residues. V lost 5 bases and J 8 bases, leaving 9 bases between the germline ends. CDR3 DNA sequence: TGTGCCAGCAGCCCCGAAACCGAAAAACTGTTTTTT. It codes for CASSPETEKLFF.

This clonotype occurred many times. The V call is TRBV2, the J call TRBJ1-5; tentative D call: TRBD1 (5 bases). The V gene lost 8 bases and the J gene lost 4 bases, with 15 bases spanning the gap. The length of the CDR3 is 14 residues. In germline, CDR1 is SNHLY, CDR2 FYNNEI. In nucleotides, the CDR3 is TGTGCCAGCGGTAGATCGGGGGTAAATCAGCCCCAGCATTTT. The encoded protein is CASGRSGVNQPQHF.